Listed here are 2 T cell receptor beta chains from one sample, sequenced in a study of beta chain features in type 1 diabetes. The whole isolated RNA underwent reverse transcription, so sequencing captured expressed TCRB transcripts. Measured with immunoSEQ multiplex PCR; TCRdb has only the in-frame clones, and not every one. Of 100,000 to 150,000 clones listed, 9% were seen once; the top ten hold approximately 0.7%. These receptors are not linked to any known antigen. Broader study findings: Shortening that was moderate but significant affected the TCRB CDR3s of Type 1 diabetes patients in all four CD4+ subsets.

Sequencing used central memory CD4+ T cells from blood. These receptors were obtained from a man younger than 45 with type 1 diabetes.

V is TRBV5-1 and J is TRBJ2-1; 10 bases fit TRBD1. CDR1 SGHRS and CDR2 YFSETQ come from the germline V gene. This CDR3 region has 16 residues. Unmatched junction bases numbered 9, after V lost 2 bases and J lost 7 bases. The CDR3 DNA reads TGCGCCAGCAGCTTTTATTGGACAGGGGGGACGAATGAGCAGTTCTTC. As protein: CASSFYWTGGTNEQFF.

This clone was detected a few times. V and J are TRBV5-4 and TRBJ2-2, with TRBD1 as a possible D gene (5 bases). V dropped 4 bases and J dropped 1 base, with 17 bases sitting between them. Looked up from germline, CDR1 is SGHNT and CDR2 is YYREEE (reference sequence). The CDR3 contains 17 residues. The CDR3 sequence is CASSQDRGDRNTGELFF. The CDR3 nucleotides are TGTGCCAGCAGCCAAGATCGCGGCGACAGGAACACCGGGGAGCTGTTTTTT.